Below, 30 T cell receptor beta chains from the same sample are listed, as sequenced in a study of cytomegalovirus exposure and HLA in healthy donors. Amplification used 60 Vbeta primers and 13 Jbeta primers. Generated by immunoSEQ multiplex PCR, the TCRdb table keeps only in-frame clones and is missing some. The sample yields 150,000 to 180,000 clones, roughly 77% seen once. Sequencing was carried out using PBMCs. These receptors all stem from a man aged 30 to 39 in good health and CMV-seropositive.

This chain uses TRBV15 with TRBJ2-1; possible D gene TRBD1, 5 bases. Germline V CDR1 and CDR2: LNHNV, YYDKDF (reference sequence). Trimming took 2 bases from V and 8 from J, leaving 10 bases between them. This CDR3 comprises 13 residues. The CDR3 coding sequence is TGTGCCACCAGCAGACAGGGCGGTTATGAGCAGTTCTTC. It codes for CATSRQGGYEQFF.

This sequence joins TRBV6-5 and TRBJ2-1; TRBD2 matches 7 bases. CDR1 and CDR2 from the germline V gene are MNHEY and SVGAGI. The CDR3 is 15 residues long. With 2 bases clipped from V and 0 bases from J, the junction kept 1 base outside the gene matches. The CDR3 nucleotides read TGTGCCAGCAGTTACGGCGGGGGCTCCTACAATGAGCAGTTCTTC. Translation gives CASSYGGGSYNEQFF.

The CDR3 DNA follows: TGTGCCAGCAGTGCGACACCGAACTATGGCTACACCTTC. Amino acids: CASSATPNYGYTF. V gene TRBV6-1 combines with J gene TRBJ1-2, with D unclear. Trimming took 4 bases from V and 2 from J, leaving 8 bases between them. The germline V gene encodes CDR1 MNHNS and CDR2 SASEGT. This CDR3 has 13 residues.

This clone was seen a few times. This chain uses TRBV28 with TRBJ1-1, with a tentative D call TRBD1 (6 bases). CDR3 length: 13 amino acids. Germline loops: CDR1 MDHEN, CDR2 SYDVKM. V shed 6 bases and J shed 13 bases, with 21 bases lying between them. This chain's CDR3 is CASSPVARGRGFF. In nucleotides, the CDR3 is TGTGCCAGCAGCCCCGTGGCCAGGGGCAGGGGTTTCTTT.

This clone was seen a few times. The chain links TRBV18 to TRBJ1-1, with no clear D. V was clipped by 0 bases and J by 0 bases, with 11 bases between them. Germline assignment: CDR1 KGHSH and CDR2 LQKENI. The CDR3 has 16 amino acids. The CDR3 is CASSPPQRSMNTEAFF. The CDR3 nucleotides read TGTGCCAGCTCACCACCCCAGAGGAGTATGAACACTGAAGCTTTCTTT. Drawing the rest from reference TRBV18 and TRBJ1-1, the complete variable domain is NAGVMQNPRHLVRRRGQEARLRCSPMKGHSHVYWYRQLPEEGLKFMVYLQKENIIDESGMPKERFSAEFPKEGPSILRIQQVVRGDSAAYFCASSPPQRSMNTEAFFGQGTRLTVV.

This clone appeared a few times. DNA for the CDR3: TGTGCCACCGTAGGGGAAGGCAATGAGCAGTTCTTC. Its translation: CATVGEGNEQFF. The chain is built from TRBV27 and TRBJ2-1; D is perhaps TRBD1 (5 bases). The CDR3 runs to 12 residues. The ends were cut back, 10 bases at V and 6 bases at J, with 13 bases in the middle. Germline lookup yields CDR1 MNHEY and CDR2 SMNVEV (reference sequence).

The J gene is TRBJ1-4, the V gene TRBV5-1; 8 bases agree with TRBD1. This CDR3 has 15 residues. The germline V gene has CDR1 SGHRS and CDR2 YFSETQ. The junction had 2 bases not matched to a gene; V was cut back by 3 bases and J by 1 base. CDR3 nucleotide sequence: TGCGCCAGCAGCTCAGACAGGGGAACTAATGAAAAACTGTTTTTT. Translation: CASSSDRGTNEKLFF.

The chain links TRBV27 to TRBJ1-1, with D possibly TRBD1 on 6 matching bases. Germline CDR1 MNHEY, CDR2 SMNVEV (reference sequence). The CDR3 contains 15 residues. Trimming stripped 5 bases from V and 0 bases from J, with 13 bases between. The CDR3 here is CASSPGDAMNTEAFF. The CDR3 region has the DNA TGTGCCAGCAGTCCAGGGGACGCCATGAACACTGAAGCTTTCTTT.

This CDR3 is CSARQGANQPQHF. For the CDR3, the DNA is TGCAGCGCCAGACAGGGGGCGAATCAGCCCCAGCATTTT. The chain links TRBV29-1 to TRBJ1-5, with 10 bases aligning to TRBD1. The CDR3 has 13 residues. The germline CDR1 and CDR2 sequences are SQVTM and ANQGSEA. The ends lost 7 bases at V and 4 bases at J; junction bases unmatched: 4.

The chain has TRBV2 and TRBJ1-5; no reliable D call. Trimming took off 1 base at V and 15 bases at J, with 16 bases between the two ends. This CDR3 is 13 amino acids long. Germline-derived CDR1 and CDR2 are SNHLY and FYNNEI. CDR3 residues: CASSEDPSALGHF. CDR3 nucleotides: TGTGCCAGCAGTGAAGACCCCAGCGCCCTCGGGCATTTT. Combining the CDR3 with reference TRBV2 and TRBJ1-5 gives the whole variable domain EPEVTQTPSHQVTQMGQEVILRCVPISNHLYFYWYRQILGQKVEFLVSFYNNEISEKSEIFDDQFSVERPDGSNFTLKIRSTKLEDSAMYFCASSEDPSALGHFGDGTRLSIL.

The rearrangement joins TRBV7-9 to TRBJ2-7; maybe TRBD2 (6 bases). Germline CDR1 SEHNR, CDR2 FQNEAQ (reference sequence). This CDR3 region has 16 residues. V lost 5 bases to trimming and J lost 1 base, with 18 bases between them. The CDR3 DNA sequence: TGTGCCAGCAGCCCCCCCGGGGGAAGTAAGTCCTACGAGCAGTACTTC. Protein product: CASSPPGGSKSYEQYF.

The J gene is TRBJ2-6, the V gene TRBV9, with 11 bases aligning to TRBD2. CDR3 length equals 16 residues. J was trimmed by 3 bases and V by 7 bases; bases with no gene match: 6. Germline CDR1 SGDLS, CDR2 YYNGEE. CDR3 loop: CASDTSGSGGANVLTF. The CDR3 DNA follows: TGTGCCAGCGATACTAGCGGGAGTGGTGGGGCCAACGTCCTGACTTTC.

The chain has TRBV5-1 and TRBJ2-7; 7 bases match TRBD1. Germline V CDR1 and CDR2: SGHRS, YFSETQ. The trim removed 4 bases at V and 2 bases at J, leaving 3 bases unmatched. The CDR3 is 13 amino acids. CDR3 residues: CASSVTGPYEQYF. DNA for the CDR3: TGCGCCAGCAGCGTGACAGGGCCCTACGAGCAGTACTTC.

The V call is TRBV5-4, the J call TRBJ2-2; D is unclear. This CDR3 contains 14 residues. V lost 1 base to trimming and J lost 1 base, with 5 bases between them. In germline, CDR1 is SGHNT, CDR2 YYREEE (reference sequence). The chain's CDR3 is CASSLWRNTGELFF. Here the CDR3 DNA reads TGTGCCAGCAGCTTGTGGAGGAACACCGGGGAGCTGTTTTTT.

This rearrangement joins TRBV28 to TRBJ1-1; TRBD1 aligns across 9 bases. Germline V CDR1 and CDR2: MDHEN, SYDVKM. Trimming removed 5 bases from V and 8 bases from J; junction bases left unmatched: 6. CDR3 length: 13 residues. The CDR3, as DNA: TGTGCCAGCAGTCCGGGACAGGGCGGGGAAGCTTTCTTT. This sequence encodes CASSPGQGGEAFF.

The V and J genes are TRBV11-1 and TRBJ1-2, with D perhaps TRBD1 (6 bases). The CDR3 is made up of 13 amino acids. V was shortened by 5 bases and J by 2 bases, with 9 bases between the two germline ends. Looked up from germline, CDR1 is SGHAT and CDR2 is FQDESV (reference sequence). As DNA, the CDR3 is TGTGCCAGCAGCCTACAGGGCAACTATGGCTACACCTTC. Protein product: CASSLQGNYGYTF. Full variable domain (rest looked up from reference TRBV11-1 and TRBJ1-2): EAEVAQSPRYKITEKSQAVAFWCDPISGHATLYWYRQILGQGPELLVQFQDESVVDDSQLPKDRFSAERLKGVDSTLKIQPAELGDSAMYLCASSLQGNYGYTFGSGTRLTVV.

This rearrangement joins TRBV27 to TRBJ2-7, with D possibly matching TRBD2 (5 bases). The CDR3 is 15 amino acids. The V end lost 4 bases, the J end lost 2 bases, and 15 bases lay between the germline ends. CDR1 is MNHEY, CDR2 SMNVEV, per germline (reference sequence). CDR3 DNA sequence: TGTGCCAGCAGTTCCCCCCGGACTGGCACCTACGAGCAGTACTTC. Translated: CASSSPRTGTYEQYF.

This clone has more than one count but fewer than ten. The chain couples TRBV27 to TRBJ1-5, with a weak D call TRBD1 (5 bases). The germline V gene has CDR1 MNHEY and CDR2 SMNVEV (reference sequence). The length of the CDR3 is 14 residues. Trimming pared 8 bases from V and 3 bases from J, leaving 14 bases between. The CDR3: CASRSSGHNQPQHF. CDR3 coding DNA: TGTGCCAGCCGCTCCTCAGGACACAATCAGCCCCAGCATTTT.

This CDR3 is CATSRDPGMGNQPQHF. The CDR3 nucleotides read TGTGCCACCAGCAGAGATCCCGGGATGGGCAATCAGCCCCAGCATTTT. The chain joins TRBV15 to TRBJ1-5; D is unresolved. Germline CDR1 LNHNV, CDR2 YYDKDF (reference sequence). This CDR3 region has 16 residues. The V and J ends lost 0 bases and 2 bases respectively, with 11 bases between them.

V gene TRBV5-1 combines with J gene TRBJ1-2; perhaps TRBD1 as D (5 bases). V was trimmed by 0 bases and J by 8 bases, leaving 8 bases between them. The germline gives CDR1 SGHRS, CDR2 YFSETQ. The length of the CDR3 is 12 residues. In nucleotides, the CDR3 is TGCGCCAGCAGCTTGGAAGGGGCCGGCTACACCTTC. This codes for CASSLEGAGYTF.

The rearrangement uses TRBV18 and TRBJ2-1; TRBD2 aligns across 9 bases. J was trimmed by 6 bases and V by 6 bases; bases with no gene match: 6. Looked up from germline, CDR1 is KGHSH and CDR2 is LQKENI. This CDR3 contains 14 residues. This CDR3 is CASSPGTSSNEQFF. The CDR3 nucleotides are TGTGCCAGCTCGCCCGGGACTAGCAGCAATGAGCAGTTCTTC.

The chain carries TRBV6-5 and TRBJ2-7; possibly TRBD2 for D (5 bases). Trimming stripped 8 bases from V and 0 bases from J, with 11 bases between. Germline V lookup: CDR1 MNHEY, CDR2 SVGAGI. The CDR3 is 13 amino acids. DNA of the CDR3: TGTGCCAGCCTCCCTGCGGGCTCCTACGAGCAGTACTTC. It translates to CASLPAGSYEQYF.

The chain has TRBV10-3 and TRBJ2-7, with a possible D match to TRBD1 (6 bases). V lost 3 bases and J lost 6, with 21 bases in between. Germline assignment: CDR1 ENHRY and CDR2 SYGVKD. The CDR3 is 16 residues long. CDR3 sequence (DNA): TGTGCCATCAGTGACCTCACCTCGACAGGTGTCTTCGAGCAGTACTTC. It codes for CAISDLTSTGVFEQYF.

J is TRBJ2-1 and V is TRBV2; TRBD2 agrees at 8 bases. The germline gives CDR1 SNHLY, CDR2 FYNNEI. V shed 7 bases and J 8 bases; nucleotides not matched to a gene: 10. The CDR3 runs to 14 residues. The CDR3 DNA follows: TGTGCCAGCATCCAGCGGGAGAGGGGATATGAGCAGTTCTTC. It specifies CASIQRERGYEQFF.

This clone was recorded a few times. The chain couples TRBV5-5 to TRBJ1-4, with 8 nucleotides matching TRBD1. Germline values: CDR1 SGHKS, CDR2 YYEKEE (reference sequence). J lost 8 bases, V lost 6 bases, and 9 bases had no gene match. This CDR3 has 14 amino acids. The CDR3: CASIPGGAREKLFF. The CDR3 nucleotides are TGTGCCAGCATCCCAGGGGGCGCTCGGGAAAAACTGTTTTTT.

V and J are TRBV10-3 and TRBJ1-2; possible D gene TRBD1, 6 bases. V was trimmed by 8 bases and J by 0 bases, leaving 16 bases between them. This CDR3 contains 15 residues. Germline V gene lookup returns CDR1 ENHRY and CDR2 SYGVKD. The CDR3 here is CAIGENRATNYGYTF. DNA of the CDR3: TGTGCCATCGGGGAAAACAGGGCTACTAACTATGGCTACACCTTC.

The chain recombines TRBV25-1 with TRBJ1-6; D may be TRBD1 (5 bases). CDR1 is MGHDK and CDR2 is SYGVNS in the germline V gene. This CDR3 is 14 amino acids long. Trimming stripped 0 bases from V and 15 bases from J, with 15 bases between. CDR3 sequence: CASSEYRPGQGLHF. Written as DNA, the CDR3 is TGTGCCAGCAGTGAATACCGACCCGGGCAGGGCCTCCACTTT. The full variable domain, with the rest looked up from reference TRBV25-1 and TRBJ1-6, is EADIYQTPRYLVIGTGKKITLECSQTMGHDKMYWYQQDPGMELHLIHYSYGVNSTEKGDLSSESTVSRIRTEHFPLTLESARPSHTSQYLCASSEYRPGQGLHFGNGTRLTVT.

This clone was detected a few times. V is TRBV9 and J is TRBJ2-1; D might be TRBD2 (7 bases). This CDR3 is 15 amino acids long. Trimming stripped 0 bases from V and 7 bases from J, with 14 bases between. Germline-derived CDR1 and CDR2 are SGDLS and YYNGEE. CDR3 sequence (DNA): TGTGCCAGCAGCGTAGACGCGGGGGCCATAAATGAGCAGTTCTTC. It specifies CASSVDAGAINEQFF.

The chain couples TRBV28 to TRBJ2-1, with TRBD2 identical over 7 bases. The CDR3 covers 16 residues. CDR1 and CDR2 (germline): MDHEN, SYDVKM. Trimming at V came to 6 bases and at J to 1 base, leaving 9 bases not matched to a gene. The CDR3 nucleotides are TGTGCCAGCAGCGCGTGGGGGGGAGGGTCCTACAATGAGCAGTTCTTC. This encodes CASSAWGGGSYNEQFF. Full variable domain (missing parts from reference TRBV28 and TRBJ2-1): DVKVTQSSRYLVKRTGEKVFLECVQDMDHENMFWYRQDPGLGLRLIYFSYDVKMKEKGDIPEGYSVSREKKERFSLILESASTNQTSMYLCASSAWGGGSYNEQFFGPGTRLTVL.

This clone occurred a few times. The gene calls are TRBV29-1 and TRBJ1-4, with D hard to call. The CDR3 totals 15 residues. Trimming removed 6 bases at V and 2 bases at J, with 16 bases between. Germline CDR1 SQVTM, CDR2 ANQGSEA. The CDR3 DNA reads TGCAGCGTCGCCGAGGTACTTGGGACTAATGAAAAACTGTTTTTT. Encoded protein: CSVAEVLGTNEKLFF.